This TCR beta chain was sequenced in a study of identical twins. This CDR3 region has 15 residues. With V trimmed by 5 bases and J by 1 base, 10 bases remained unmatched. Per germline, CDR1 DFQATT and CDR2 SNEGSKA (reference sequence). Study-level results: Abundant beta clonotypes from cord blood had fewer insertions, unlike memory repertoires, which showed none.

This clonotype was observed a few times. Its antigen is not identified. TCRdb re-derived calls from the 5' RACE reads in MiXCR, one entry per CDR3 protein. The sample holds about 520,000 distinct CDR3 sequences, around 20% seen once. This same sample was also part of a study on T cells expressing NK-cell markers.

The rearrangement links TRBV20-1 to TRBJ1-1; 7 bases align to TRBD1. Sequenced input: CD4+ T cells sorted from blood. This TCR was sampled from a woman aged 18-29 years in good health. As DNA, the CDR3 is TGCAGTGCTTCAAGCAGACAGGGACAGAACACTGAAGCTTTCTTT. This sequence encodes CSASSRQGQNTEAFF.